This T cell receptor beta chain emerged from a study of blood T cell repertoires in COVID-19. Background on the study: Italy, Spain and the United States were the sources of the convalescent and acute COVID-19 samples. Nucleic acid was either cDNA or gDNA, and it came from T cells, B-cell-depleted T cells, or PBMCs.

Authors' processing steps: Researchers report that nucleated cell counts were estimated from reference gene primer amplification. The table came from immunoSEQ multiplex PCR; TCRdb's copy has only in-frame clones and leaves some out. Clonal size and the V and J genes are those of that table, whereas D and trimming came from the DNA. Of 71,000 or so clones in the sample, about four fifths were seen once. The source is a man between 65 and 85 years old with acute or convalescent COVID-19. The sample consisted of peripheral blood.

The CDR3 DNA sequence: TGTGCCAGCAGCAGTGGGGCCCTCCAAGAGACCCAGTACTTC. Translation: CASSSGALQETQYF. The V and J genes are TRBV5-6 and TRBJ2-5; maybe TRBD1 (5 bases). Per the germline V gene, CDR1 is SGHDT and CDR2 is YYEEEE. V lost 4 bases and J 1 base, leaving 11 bases between the germline ends. The CDR3 contains 14 residues.